The rows below give T cell receptor beta chains drawn from one sample of a study of cytomegalovirus exposure and HLA in healthy donors. Repertoires were generated with immunoSEQ multiplex PCR, while TCRdb's copy carries only in-frame clones and drops some. The sample comprises some 200,000 clones, around four fifths of which are singletons, and 2.5% to 3.5% rests with the top ten. The sequencing input was PBMCs. All receptors come from a woman aged 55 to 70 in good health and CMV-seropositive. The CDR3 runs from the conserved cysteine through the conserved F or W. The D gene is left open where the match is weak. Part of the rows lack a size; the others show once, few, many or a class for expanded clones.

cdr3_length j_call d_call v_call clone_size cdr3_aa cdr3_nt
14 TRBJ1-4 TRBD1 TRBV5-4 - CASSLGTGDEKLFF TGTGCCAGCAGCTTAGGGACAGGGGACGAAAAACTGTTTTTT
13 TRBJ2-7 TRBD2 TRBV10-3 - CAISSGGVFEQYF TGTGCCATCAGTAGCGGGGGGGTATTTGAGCAGTACTTC
16 TRBJ2-1 - TRBV7-2 - CASSLGGGGLINEQFF TGTGCCAGCAGCTTGGGGGGGGGCGGACTAATCAATGAGCAGTTCTTC
14 TRBJ2-7 TRBD1 TRBV7-2 - CASRGGGSSYEQYF TGTGCCAGCAGAGGGGGCGGCAGCTCCTACGAGCAGTACTTC
15 TRBJ1-1 - TRBV11-2 - CASSFLKGENTEAFF TGTGCCAGCAGCTTTCTAAAGGGGGAGAACACTGAAGCTTTCTTT
16 TRBJ2-3 TRBD2 TRBV7-9 once CASSFGLAGIADTQYF TGTGCCAGCAGCTTTGGACTAGCGGGAATAGCAGATACGCAGTATTTT
15 TRBJ2-1 - TRBV10-1 - CASSRAGKAYNEQFF TGCGCCAGCAGCCGAGCGGGCAAAGCCTACAATGAGCAGTTCTTC
14 TRBJ2-3 TRBD2 TRBV30 - CAWSVGGSTDTQYF TGTGCCTGGAGTGTCGGGGGGAGCACAGATACGCAGTATTTT
15 TRBJ2-1 TRBD2 TRBV18 - CASSSGTSGNNEQFF TGTGCCAGCTCATCGGGGACTAGCGGAAACAATGAGCAGTTCTTC
13 TRBJ1-2 - TRBV7-9 - CASSLTGGNGYTF TGTGCCAGCAGCTTAACCGGGGGAAATGGCTACACCTTC
14 TRBJ2-5 TRBD1 TRBV2 - CASRLDRAAGTQYF TGTGCCAGCAGGCTCGACAGGGCCGCGGGGACCCAGTACTTC
11 TRBJ2-5 - TRBV7-2 few CASSPQETQYF TGTGCCAGCAGCCCTCAAGAGACCCAGTACTTC
11 TRBJ2-7 - TRBV6-5 - CASKTRNEQYF TGTGCCAGCAAGACACGCAACGAGCAGTACTTC
17 TRBJ1-2 TRBD1 TRBV19 - CASSIVTGGITNYGYTF TGTGCCAGTAGTATAGTGACAGGGGGCATCACTAACTATGGCTACACCTTC
14 TRBJ2-5 - TRBV11-2 - CASSLELAEETQYF TGTGCCAGCAGCTTAGAACTGGCGGAGGAGACCCAGTACTTC
16 TRBJ1-4 - TRBV4-2 - CASSRAGNKGEEKLFF TGTGCCAGCAGCCGGGCAGGGAATAAGGGGGAAGAAAAACTGTTTTTT
16 TRBJ2-3 TRBD2 TRBV4-2 - CASSSSGGNQGDTQYF TGTGCCAGCAGCTCTAGCGGGGGGAACCAGGGCGATACGCAGTATTTT
14 TRBJ2-3 TRBD1 TRBV7-3 - CASSRDRVTDTQYF TGTGCCAGCAGCCGGGACAGGGTCACAGATACGCAGTATTTT
14 TRBJ1-1 - TRBV5-1 - CASSSDSLNTEAFF TGCGCCAGCAGCTCGGACAGTTTGAACACTGAAGCTTTCTTT
13 TRBJ2-7 - TRBV10-3 - CAISEARAYEQYF TGTGCCATCAGTGAAGCCAGGGCCTACGAGCAGTACTTC
17 TRBJ1-4 TRBD1 TRBV4-2 once CASSPQDRGLSSEKLFF TGTGCCAGCAGCCCCCAGGACAGGGGGCTCTCTAGTGAAAAACTGTTTTTT
12 TRBJ2-7 - TRBV19 - CATTGSSYEQYF TGTGCCACTACGGGGAGCTCCTACGAGCAGTACTTC
14 TRBJ1-1 - TRBV5-1 - CASSLAVGNTEAFF TGCGCCAGCAGCTTGGCCGTCGGGAACACTGAAGCTTTCTTT
14 TRBJ2-7 TRBD2 TRBV5-1 - CASRTGGSSYEQYF TGCGCCAGCCGAACGGGGGGGAGCTCCTACGAGCAGTACTTC
16 TRBJ2-3 TRBD2 TRBV5-1 - CASSPLAGGPSDTQYF TGCGCCAGCAGCCCCTTAGCGGGAGGGCCTTCGGATACGCAGTATTTT
14 TRBJ1-5 - TRBV7-2 few CASSLYPGNQPQHF TGTGCCAGCAGCTTATATCCGGGAAATCAGCCCCAGCATTTT
13 TRBJ2-7 TRBD1 TRBV6-6 few CASRGQGDSEQYF TGTGCCAGCAGGGGACAGGGGGACTCCGAGCAGTACTTC
17 TRBJ1-6 - TRBV7-8 - CASSLSPRGSYNSPLHF TGTGCCAGCAGCTTAAGCCCCAGGGGTTCCTATAATTCACCCCTCCACTTT